This T cell receptor beta chain was recovered during a study of OX40 agonist ivuxolimab in advanced cancers. Turning to the study itself: The study gave patients intravenous ivuxolimab at 0.01 to 10 mg/kg every 2 weeks.

Study-wide findings and caveats: People who partly responded at 0.1-3.0 mg/kg had some of the least clonal expansion seen.

Sequencing used immunoSEQ multiplex PCR; TCRdb keeps in-frame clones, though not all of them. The data contain tens of thousands of clones, roughly nine tenths of them seen just once; the ten biggest clones take up 6.5%. J gave up 4 bases and V 1 base, and 2 bases lay outside the gene matches. The CDR3 has 14 residues. CDR1 MNHEY and CDR2 SMNVEV come from the germline V gene (reference sequence). A remark on this clone: Its antigen is not known.

The genes are TRBV27 and TRBJ1-2, with 8 bases fitting TRBD1. The material was CD4+ or CD8+ T cells sorted from blood, obtained in a trial of the OX40 agonist ivuxolimab. This TCR was sampled from an adult with an advanced solid tumor such as melanoma, head and neck, liver or kidney cancer. The CDR3 is CASSLFGQGYGYTF. In DNA form, the CDR3 reads TGTGCCAGCAGTTTATTCGGACAGGGCTATGGCTACACCTTC.